This T cell receptor (beta chain) is from a study of spatial heterogeneity in lung cancer. This clonotype occurred many times. Its antigen remains unidentified. The study, taken as a whole, reports: More often at tumor resection than at routine follow-up, ubiquitous expanded tumor TCRs were detected in the blood.

TCRdb ran MiXCR on the 5' RACE reads and lists one entry per CDR3 protein. The sample includes tens of thousands of distinct CDR3 sequences, roughly 13% of them seen just once. In germline, CDR1 is DFQATT, CDR2 SNEGSKA (reference sequence). The V segment lost 4 bases and the J segment 1 base; nucleotides outside the gene matches: 4. The CDR3 consists of 14 residues. Time point described: sample taken at primary tumor resection. Samples were donated by 72 untreated early-stage non-small cell lung cancer patients. Whole RNA obtained from tumor, nontumor lung or frozen PBMC underwent sequencing without sorting.

The chain is built from TRBV20-1 and TRBJ2-3; 8 bases agree with TRBD2. This specimen consisted of PBMCs, obtained at surgery. This TCR was sampled from a male donor with early-stage non-small cell lung cancer. The CDR3 DNA sequence: TGCAGTGCTACCCGGACTAGCCGCACAGATACGCAGTATTTT. Protein sequence: CSATRTSRTDTQYF.